What follows describes a single T cell receptor (beta chain). What it binds is not known. For ophthalmopathy patients, the Clinical Activity Score was at least 3 and the NOSPECS grade at least 4; duration was under 3 months. With 8 bases clipped from V and 4 bases from J, the junction kept 2 bases outside the gene matches. The CDR3 contains 12 residues. The V gene's germline CDR1 is SQVTM and CDR2 ANQGSEA. This sample was included in a study of T cells in Graves' hyperthyroidism and ophthalmopathy. Researchers amplified the TCR beta CDR3 regions from RNA transcripts. Initially, a first-round RT-PCR of the TCR CDR3 employed the HTBI primer set. A single record per CDR3 protein comes from TCRdb applying MiXCR to the multiplex PCR reads. The sample includes around 56,000 distinct CDR3 sequences, under 70% of them seen just once. Study outcomes and limitations: A median around 6.8 months before onset, the model predicted ophthalmopathy. Blood also showed most of the thyroid clonotypes that were expanded above 0.001.

This TCR derives from a woman aged 55-69 years with Graves' ophthalmopathy. This rearrangement joins TRBV29-1 to TRBJ2-6; TRBD1 matches at 7 bases. The sequenced sample was blood. Written as DNA, the CDR3 is TGCAGCCAGGGACAGGGGGCCAACGTCCTGACTTTC. It codes for CSQGQGANVLTF.